The T cell receptor (beta chain) described here comes from a study of radiotherapy plus CTLA-4 blockade in lung cancer. Produced via immunoSEQ multiplex PCR; TCRdb's table is partial and in-frame only. Of tens of thousands of clones listed, about 87% are singletons. V lost 4 bases and J lost 1; bases outside the gene matches: 4. CDR1 is MGHRA, CDR2 YSYEKL, per germline. The CDR3 totals 15 residues. Receiving focal radiation plus CTLA-4 blockade with ipilimumab were patients who had chemo-refractory metastatic non-small-cell lung cancer. This TCR derives from a human donor with non-small cell lung cancer who had stable disease on radiotherapy plus ipilimumab. V usage is TRBV4-1 and J usage is TRBJ1-2; TRBD1 matches at 9 bases. Sequenced here: peripheral blood, sampled from a patient treated with radiotherapy plus ipilimumab. This chain's CDR3 is CASSPRTGDNYGYTF. The CDR3 region has the DNA TGCGCCAGCAGCCCCAGGACAGGGGATAACTATGGCTACACCTTC.